The 5 T cell receptor beta chains below were found in one sample sequenced in a study of a mutant IDH1 vaccine in newly diagnosed glioma (TCRdb year 2021). The time point label of this sample denotes: week 35, safety follow-up. A 20-mer mutant IDH1 peptide at 300 micrograms in Montanide made up each vaccine dose, which was injected subcutaneously together with topical imiquimod. No antigens are known for them. The library was obtained by the immunoSEQ multiplex PCR assay. Here the immuneACCESS table is served through TCRdb, limited to in-frame sequences with V and J called. Missing clones are a known gap in these copies; in checked studies unresolved V genes cover under half, and the rest lacks a known reason. Counted in this sample were roughly 38,000 clones; 85% to 90% of them appeared once. Roughly 1.5% of the sample belongs to the ten largest clones. The material was PBMCs, obtained from a glioma patient whose treatment included an IDH1 peptide vaccine. These receptors came from a man aged 40-55 years with glioma.

This chain connects TRBV14 to TRBJ2-7; D is undetermined. This CDR3 spans 13 amino acids. CDR1 is SGHDN and CDR2 is FVKESK in the germline V gene. The V and J ends lost 0 bases and 3 bases respectively, with 6 bases between them. CDR3 DNA: TGTGCCAGCAGCCAAGACGAAATCTACGAGCAGTACTTC. This codes for CASSQDEIYEQYF.

This clone occurred once. The V call is TRBV5-1, the J call TRBJ2-1, with D unresolved. The CDR3 contains 12 residues. The V end lost 4 bases, the J end lost 5 bases, and 7 bases lay between the germline ends. In germline, CDR1 is SGHRS, CDR2 YFSETQ. The CDR3 nucleotides are TGCGCCAGCAGCGGACGGCACAATGAGCAGTTCTTC. It yields the protein CASSGRHNEQFF.

The chain couples TRBV5-1 to TRBJ2-3; D unclear. Trimming removed 4 bases at V and 0 bases at J, with 9 bases between. The CDR3 has 14 amino acids. Looked up from germline, CDR1 is SGHRS and CDR2 is YFSETQ. The CDR3 sequence is CASSQAGSTDTQYF. CDR3 in DNA: TGCGCCAGCAGCCAGGCCGGGAGCACAGATACGCAGTATTTT.

This clone was counted only a few times. The gene calls are TRBV5-4 and TRBJ2-5; 12 positions agree with TRBD2. CDR3 length: 20 amino acids. CDR1 and CDR2 from the germline V gene are SGHNT and YYREEE (reference sequence). V lost 2 bases, J lost 4 bases, and 18 bases stayed unmatched. This CDR3 reads CASSFSAGGRASGRAETQYF. CDR3 DNA sequence: TGTGCCAGCAGCTTTTCAGCAGGGGGGAGGGCTAGCGGGAGGGCAGAGACCCAGTACTTC.

CDR3 in amino acids: CASSQTYTREQYF. Written as DNA, the CDR3 is TGCGCCAGCAGCCAAACCTACACTAGGGAGCAGTACTTC. The chain uses TRBV4-1 and TRBJ2-7, with D possibly being TRBD2 (5 bases). CDR1 and CDR2 (germline): MGHRA, YSYEKL. This CDR3 spans 13 amino acids. The V end was cut by 2 bases, the J end by 7 bases, with 12 bases between.